This T cell receptor beta chain was sequenced in a study of blood T cell repertoires in COVID-19. About the study: Italy, Spain and the United States were the sources of the convalescent and acute COVID-19 samples.

This CDR3 has 13 amino acids. Germline V gene sequence: CDR1 WNHNN, CDR2 SYGVQD (reference sequence). Trimming took 6 bases from V and 8 from J; bases not matched to a gene: 4. Generated by immunoSEQ multiplex PCR, the TCRdb table keeps only in-frame clones and is missing some. The profile shows approximately 230,000 clones, 82% of them singletons. This TCR derives from a woman aged 80 or older with active or convalescent COVID-19. Sequenced input: peripheral blood. This chain uses TRBV10-1 with TRBJ2-7, with 13 bases that match TRBD2. CDR3 protein: CASRSGTSGKQYF. The CDR3 bases are TGCGCCAGCAGATCCGGGACTAGCGGGAAGCAGTACTTC.